The rows below give T cell receptor beta chains drawn from one sample of a study of T cell clones after liver transplantation. Clones were sequenced by immunoSEQ multiplex PCR, and TCRdb holds only the in-frame ones, with some missing. This table has tens of thousands of clones, 80% appearing once. This sample comprised CD4+ T cells from blood, obtained 12 months after liver transplant. Source of these receptors: a human patient who received a liver transplant. A subset of T cells may come from the graft donor. The CDR3 runs from the conserved cysteine through the conserved F or W. Fields, in order: J gene, D gene, V gene, clone size, CDR3 protein, CDR3 DNA. The D gene is left open where the match is weak. Clone size is not always given. Where it is, it says once, few, many or a class for expanded clones.

TRBJ2-7,-,TRBV9,-,CASSVEASGQEQYF,TGTGCCAGCAGCGTAGAAGCCAGCGGGCAGGAGCAGTACTTC
TRBJ2-2,TRBD2,TRBV19,-,CASGRPGLAGGWNTGELFF,TGTGCCAGTGGAAGACCGGGACTAGCGGGAGGTTGGAACACCGGGGAGCTGTTTTTT
TRBJ2-3,-,TRBV18,-,CASSPVDSLTDTQYF,TGTGCCAGCTCACCAGTAGACAGCTTAACAGATACGCAGTATTTT
TRBJ2-7,TRBD2,TRBV2,-,CASTGTSNYEQYF,TGTGCCAGCACCGGGACTAGCAACTACGAGCAGTACTTC
TRBJ2-1,TRBD1,TRBV14,few,CASSQFPGQSSYNEQFF,TGTGCCAGCAGCCAATTCCCGGGACAGAGCTCCTACAATGAGCAGTTCTTC
TRBJ1-3,-,TRBV11-2,-,CASSLAGAGINTIYF,TGTGCCAGCAGCTTGGCGGGGGCGGGGATTAACACCATATATTTT
TRBJ2-1,TRBD2,TRBV5-1,-,CASSLTIPSGSYNEQFF,TGCGCCAGCAGCCTCACGATTCCTAGCGGGAGTTACAATGAGCAGTTCTTC
TRBJ1-5,-,TRBV18,-,CASSPQTVSNQPQHF,TGTGCCAGCTCACCCCAGACCGTCAGCAATCAGCCCCAGCATTTT
TRBJ1-1,TRBD1,TRBV7-2,-,CASSWDSVKEAFF,TGTGCCAGCAGCTGGGACAGCGTCAAAGAAGCTTTCTTT
TRBJ2-7,TRBD1,TRBV13,-,CASSSRQGVYEQYF,TGTGCCAGCAGCTCCCGACAGGGGGTCTACGAGCAGTACTTC
TRBJ1-5,TRBD1,TRBV6-1,-,CASRGQVLSNQPQHF,TGTGCCAGCAGGGGACAGGTACTTAGCAATCAGCCCCAGCATTTT
TRBJ2-7,TRBD2,TRBV5-1,-,CASSSGRDYSYEQYF,TGCGCCAGCAGCTCCGGACGGGACTACTCCTACGAGCAGTACTTC
TRBJ2-1,-,TRBV5-6,-,CASSSQRYNEQFF,TGTGCCAGCAGCTCACAGCGCTACAATGAGCAGTTCTTC
TRBJ2-2,TRBD2,TRBV19,-,CASSIWPGTSGFTGELFF,TGTGCCAGTAGTATATGGCCCGGGACTAGCGGTTTCACCGGGGAGCTGTTTTTT